A single sample gave rise to the 19 T cell receptor beta chains below, sequenced in a study of blood T cell repertoires in COVID-19. The assay was immunoSEQ multiplex PCR, and TCRdb's table has in-frame clones only and misses some. The sample holds some 75,000 clones, about nine tenths seen once. The sequenced sample was peripheral blood. The receptors derive from a human donor in a cohort sampled during active COVID-19.

The chain couples TRBV5-6 to TRBJ1-4; the match to TRBD1 covers 7 bases. J was trimmed by 8 bases and V by 2 bases; bases with no gene match: 15. In germline, CDR1 is SGHDT, CDR2 YYEEEE. This CDR3 is built from 17 residues. CDR3 sequence (DNA): TGTGCCAGCAGCTTATTGACGGGACAGTCTCTTTTCGAAAAACTGTTTTTT. Its translation: CASSLLTGQSLFEKLFF.

This clone was detected only once. The rearrangement uses TRBV28 and TRBJ2-7; D is possibly TRBD1 (6 bases). The CDR3 is 16 amino acids. CDR1 and CDR2 (germline): MDHEN, SYDVKM. V lost 6 bases to trimming and J lost 4 bases, with 22 bases between them. Written as DNA, the CDR3 is TGTGCCAGCAGGCCGATTGCCGGGACAATAATGTACGAGCAGTACTTC. Translation gives CASRPIAGTIMYEQYF.

V is TRBV5-6 and J is TRBJ1-1; D gene unclear. V was clipped by 5 bases and J by 4 bases, with 12 bases between them. From germline, CDR1 is SGHDT and CDR2 YYEEEE. This CDR3 contains 13 residues. CDR3 bases: TGTGCCAGCAGTTACCCTGTGAGCACTGAAGCTTTCTTT. Protein product: CASSYPVSTEAFF. The full variable domain, rest sourced from reference TRBV5-6 and TRBJ1-1, is DAGVTQSPTHLIKTRGQQVTLRCSPKSGHDTVSWYQQALGQGPQFIFQYYEEEERQRGNFPDRFSGHQFPNYSSELNVNALLLGDSALYLCASSYPVSTEAFFGQGTRLTVV.

This clone was seen many times. The chain joins TRBV6-1 to TRBJ2-1; 13 bases agree with TRBD2. Germline CDR1 is MNHNS and CDR2 is SASEGT. V shed 4 bases, J shed 0 bases, and the junction held 3 bases outside the gene matches. The CDR3 is 17 residues long. The CDR3, as DNA: TGTGCCAGCAGTGCGGGGACTAGCGGGGTCTCCTACAATGAGCAGTTCTTC. Protein sequence: CASSAGTSGVSYNEQFF.

V gene TRBV7-9 combines with J gene TRBJ1-6, with D possibly TRBD1 on 5 matching bases. The germline CDR1 and CDR2 sequences are SEHNR and FQNEAQ (reference sequence). The length of the CDR3 is 15 residues. Deletions cut 2 bases from V and 7 bases from J, with 12 bases between. CDR3 coding DNA: TGTGCCAGCAGCTTACGTGCAGGGCGCAATTCACCCCTCCACTTT. It is translated as CASSLRAGRNSPLHF.

The J gene is TRBJ2-7, the V gene TRBV5-1; D remains unclear. Germline lookup yields CDR1 SGHRS and CDR2 YFSETQ. V lost 0 bases and J lost 9, with 22 bases in between. The CDR3 length is 16 residues. CDR3 residues: CASSLASHSTPPRQYF. CDR3 nucleotides: TGCGCCAGCAGCTTGGCCAGTCACTCGACACCGCCGCGGCAGTACTTC.

V usage is TRBV27 and J usage is TRBJ2-2, with 8 bases fitting TRBD2. The CDR3 sequence is 14 residues long. V trimming: 5 bases; J trimming: 4 bases; junction bases outside the gene matches: 3. CDR1 is MNHEY and CDR2 is SMNVEV in the germline V gene (reference sequence). CDR3 nucleotide sequence: TGTGCCAGCAGTAGGCTAGCGGGCACCGGGGAGCTGTTTTTT. Translating it yields CASSRLAGTGELFF.

V is TRBV21-1 and J is TRBJ1-2. TRBV21-1 is a pseudogene. There are 15 residues in the CDR3. The CDR3 sequence is CASTKGGAKGRGYTF. The CDR3, as DNA: TGTGCCAGCACCAAGGGGGGGGCTAAGGGACGTGGCTACACCTTC.

This rearrangement joins TRBV2 to TRBJ2-7; D is unclear. V dropped 3 bases and J dropped 2 bases, with 14 bases sitting between them. There are 15 residues in the CDR3. From germline, CDR1 is SNHLY and CDR2 FYNNEI. In DNA form, the CDR3 reads TGTGCCAGCAGTGAGGGCAGAAGTGTCCCCTACGAGCAGTACTTC. It specifies CASSEGRSVPYEQYF.

V is TRBV6-4 and J is TRBJ1-1; D perhaps matches TRBD1 (6 bases). Trimming removed 6 bases at V and 0 bases at J, with 11 bases between. The germline gives CDR1 MRHNA, CDR2 SNTAGT. The CDR3 totals 14 residues. CDR3 sequence: CASSLTGVNTEAFF. In DNA form, the CDR3 reads TGTGCCAGCAGCCTGACAGGAGTGAACACTGAAGCTTTCTTT.

This chain's CDR3 is CASSLWDIPKETQYF. DNA of the CDR3: TGTGCCAGCAGCCTATGGGACATACCCAAAGAGACCCAGTACTTC. The chain combines TRBV9 with TRBJ2-5, with TRBD1 as a possible D gene (6 bases). The V and J ends lost 4 bases and 3 bases respectively, with 16 bases between them. The CDR3 extends over 15 amino acids. The germline V gene has CDR1 SGDLS and CDR2 YYNGEE. Based on the CDR3 plus reference TRBV9 and TRBJ2-5, the full variable domain is DSGVTQTPKHLITATGQRVTLRCSPRSGDLSVYWYQQSLDQGLQFLIQYYNGEERAKGNILERFSAQQFPDLHSELNLSSLELGDSALYFCASSLWDIPKETQYFGPGTRLLVL.

V and J are TRBV6-5 and TRBJ2-1, with 9 bases that match TRBD1. The CDR3 covers 13 residues. Trimming cost V 8 bases and J 8 bases; bases outside gene matches: 7. CDR1 and CDR2 (germline): MNHEY, SVGAGI. This CDR3 reads CASGSDRGDEQFF. CDR3 nucleotides: TGTGCCAGCGGATCGGACAGGGGCGATGAGCAGTTCTTC.

The chain recombines TRBV25-1 with TRBJ1-1; 7 nucleotides match TRBD1. Germline CDR1 is MGHDK and CDR2 is SYGVNS. J lost 3 bases, V lost 6 bases, and 7 bases had no gene match. This CDR3 region has 14 residues. CDR3 DNA sequence: TGTGCCAGCAGCTTGGGACAGATACACACTGAAGCTTTCTTT. This sequence encodes CASSLGQIHTEAFF.

This clone was seen more than once but under ten times. The rearrangement uses TRBV7-2 and TRBJ2-5; possibly TRBD1 for D (5 bases). The V and J ends lost 1 base and 1 base respectively, with 10 bases between them. Germline CDR1 and CDR2: SGHTA and FQGNSA. CDR3 length: 15 residues. CDR3 sequence reads: CASSLVDRSQETQYF. The CDR3 nucleotides are TGTGCCAGCAGCTTAGTCGACAGAAGCCAAGAGACCCAGTACTTC.

The rearrangement joins TRBV27 to TRBJ1-1; 7 bases are a match to TRBD1. The V gene's germline CDR1 is MNHEY and CDR2 SMNVEV (reference sequence). CDR3 length equals 16 residues. J lost 2 bases, V lost 6 bases, and 12 bases had no gene match. CDR3 sequence reads: CASRATGSELNTEAFF. The CDR3 DNA sequence: TGTGCCAGCAGGGCGACAGGGAGCGAATTAAACACTGAAGCTTTCTTT.

This chain links TRBV30 with TRBJ2-1, with D uncertain. Per germline, CDR1 GTSNPN and CDR2 SVGIG (reference sequence). This CDR3 has 14 residues. The germline V and J ends were trimmed by 0 bases and 1 base, with 7 bases remaining between them. CDR3 amino acids: CAWSVAISYNEQFF. CDR3 coding DNA: TGTGCCTGGAGTGTAGCCATTTCCTACAATGAGCAGTTCTTC.

This chain uses TRBV2 with TRBJ2-2; D is unclear. Germline lookup yields CDR1 SNHLY and CDR2 FYNNEI. The CDR3 contains 11 residues. V was clipped by 10 bases and J by 3 bases, with 6 bases between them. In DNA form, the CDR3 reads TGTGCCACCCAGGACACCGGGGAGCTGTTTTTT. This translates into CATQDTGELFF.

The chain has TRBV7-9 and TRBJ2-1; D is perhaps TRBD2 (6 bases). Germline loops: CDR1 SEHNR, CDR2 FQNEAQ (reference sequence). This CDR3 has 18 residues. V gave up 7 bases and J gave up 4 bases, with 26 bases separating them. CDR3 sequence reads: CASTVRGGFSGGYNEQFF. The CDR3 DNA sequence: TGTGCCAGCACCGTGAGAGGAGGGTTCAGCGGTGGGTACAATGAGCAGTTCTTC.

The rearrangement uses TRBV5-1 and TRBJ2-5, with D possibly matching TRBD2 (6 bases). The germline gives CDR1 SGHRS, CDR2 YFSETQ. Between the trimmed V and J ends, which lost 2 bases and 3 bases, there was a span of 14 bases. CDR3 length equals 15 residues. As DNA, the CDR3 is TGCGCCAGCAGCTTAGTTGGGCGGGGAGAAGAGACCCAGTACTTC. It yields the protein CASSLVGRGEETQYF.